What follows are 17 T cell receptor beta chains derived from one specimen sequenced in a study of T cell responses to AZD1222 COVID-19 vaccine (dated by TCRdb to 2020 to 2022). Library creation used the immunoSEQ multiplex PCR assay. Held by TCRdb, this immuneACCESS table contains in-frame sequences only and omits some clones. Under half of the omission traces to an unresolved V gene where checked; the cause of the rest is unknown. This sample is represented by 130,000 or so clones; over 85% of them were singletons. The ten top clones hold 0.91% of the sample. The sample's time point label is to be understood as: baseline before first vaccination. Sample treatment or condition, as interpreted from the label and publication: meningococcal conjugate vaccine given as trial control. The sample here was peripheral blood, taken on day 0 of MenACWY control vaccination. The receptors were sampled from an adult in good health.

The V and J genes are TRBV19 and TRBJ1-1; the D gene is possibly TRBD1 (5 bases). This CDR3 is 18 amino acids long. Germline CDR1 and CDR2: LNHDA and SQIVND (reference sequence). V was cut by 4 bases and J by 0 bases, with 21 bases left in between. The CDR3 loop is CASSTGGLSTVMNTEAFF. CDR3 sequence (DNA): TGTGCCAGTAGTACTGGGGGACTCTCGACAGTTATGAACACTGAAGCTTTCTTT.

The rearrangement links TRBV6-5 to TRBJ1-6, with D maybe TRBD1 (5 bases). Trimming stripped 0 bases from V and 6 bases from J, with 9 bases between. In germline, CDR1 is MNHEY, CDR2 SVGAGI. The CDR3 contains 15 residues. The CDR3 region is CASSYSQGGNSPLHF. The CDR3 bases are TGTGCCAGCAGTTACTCGCAGGGCGGTAATTCACCCCTCCACTTT.

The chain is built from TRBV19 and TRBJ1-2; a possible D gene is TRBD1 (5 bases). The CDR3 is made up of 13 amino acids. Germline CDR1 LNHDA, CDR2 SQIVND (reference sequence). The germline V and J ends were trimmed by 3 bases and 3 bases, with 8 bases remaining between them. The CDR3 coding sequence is TGTGCCAGTAGTATTATGGGGGACTATGGCTACACCTTC. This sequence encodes CASSIMGDYGYTF.

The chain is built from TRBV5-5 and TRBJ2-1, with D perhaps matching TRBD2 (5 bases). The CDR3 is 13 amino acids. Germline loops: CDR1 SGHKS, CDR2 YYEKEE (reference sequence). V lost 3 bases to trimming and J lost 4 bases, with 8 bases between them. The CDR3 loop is CASSWRTYNEQFF. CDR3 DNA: TGTGCCAGCAGCTGGAGGACGTACAATGAGCAGTTCTTC.

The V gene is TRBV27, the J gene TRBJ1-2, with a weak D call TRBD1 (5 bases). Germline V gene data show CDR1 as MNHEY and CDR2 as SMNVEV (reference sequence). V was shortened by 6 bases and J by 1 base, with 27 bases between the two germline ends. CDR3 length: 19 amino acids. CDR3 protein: CASRPAGQGEGVGNYGYTF. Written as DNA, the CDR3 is TGTGCCAGCAGACCCGCCGGGCAGGGAGAGGGTGTGGGTAACTATGGCTACACCTTC.

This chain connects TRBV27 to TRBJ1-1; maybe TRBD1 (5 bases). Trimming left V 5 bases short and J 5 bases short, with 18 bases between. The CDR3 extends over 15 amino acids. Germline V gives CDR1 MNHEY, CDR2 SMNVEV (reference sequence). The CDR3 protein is CASSLTHGAGTEAFF. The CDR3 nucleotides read TGTGCCAGCAGTCTCACGCACGGGGCAGGGACTGAAGCTTTCTTT.

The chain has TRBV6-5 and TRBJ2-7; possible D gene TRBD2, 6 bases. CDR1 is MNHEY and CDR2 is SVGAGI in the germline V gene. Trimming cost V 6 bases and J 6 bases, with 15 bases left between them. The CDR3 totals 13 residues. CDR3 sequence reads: CASRPLGGREQYF. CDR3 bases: TGTGCCAGCAGACCCCTGGGGGGACGCGAGCAGTACTTC.

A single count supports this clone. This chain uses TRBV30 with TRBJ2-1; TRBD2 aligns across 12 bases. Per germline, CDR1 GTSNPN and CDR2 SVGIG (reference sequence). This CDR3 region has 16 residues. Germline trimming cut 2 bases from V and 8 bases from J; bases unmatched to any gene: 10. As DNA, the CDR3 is TGTGCCTGGAGTCAGACTAGCGGGAGTGTGAGGGATGAGCAGTTCTTC. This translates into CAWSQTSGSVRDEQFF.

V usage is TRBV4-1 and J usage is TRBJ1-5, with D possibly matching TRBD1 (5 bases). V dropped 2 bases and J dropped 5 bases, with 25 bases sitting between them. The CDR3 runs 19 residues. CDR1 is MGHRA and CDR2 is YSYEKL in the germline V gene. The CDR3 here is CASSQSLYPSLAGHQPQHF. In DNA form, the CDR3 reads TGCGCCAGCAGCCAATCCCTTTACCCGTCCTTGGCAGGGCATCAGCCCCAGCATTTT.

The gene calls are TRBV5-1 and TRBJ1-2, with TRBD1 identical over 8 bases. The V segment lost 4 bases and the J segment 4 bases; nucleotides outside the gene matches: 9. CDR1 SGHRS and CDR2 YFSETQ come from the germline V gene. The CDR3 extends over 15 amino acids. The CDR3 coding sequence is TGCGCCAGCAGCACCCGGACAGGGCCACTCTATGGCTACACCTTC. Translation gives CASSTRTGPLYGYTF.

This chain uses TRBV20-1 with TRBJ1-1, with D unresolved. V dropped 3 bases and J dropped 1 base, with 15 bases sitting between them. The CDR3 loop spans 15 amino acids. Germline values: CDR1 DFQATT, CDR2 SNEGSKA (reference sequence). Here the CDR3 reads CSASRLVFGNTEAFF. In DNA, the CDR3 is TGCAGTGCTAGTAGGTTGGTATTTGGGAACACTGAAGCTTTCTTT.

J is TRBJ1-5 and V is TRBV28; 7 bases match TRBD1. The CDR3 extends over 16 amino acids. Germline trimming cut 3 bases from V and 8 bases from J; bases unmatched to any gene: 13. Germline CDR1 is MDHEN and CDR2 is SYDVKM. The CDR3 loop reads CASSFGHRGRIEPQHF. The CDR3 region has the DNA TGTGCCAGCAGTTTTGGGCACAGGGGCCGGATCGAGCCCCAGCATTTT.

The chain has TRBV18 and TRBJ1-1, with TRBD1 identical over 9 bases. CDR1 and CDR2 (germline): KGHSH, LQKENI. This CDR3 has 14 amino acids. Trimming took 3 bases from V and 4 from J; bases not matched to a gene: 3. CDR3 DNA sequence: TGTGCCAGCTCACCGACAGGGGGTAGCACTGAAGCTTTCTTT. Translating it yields CASSPTGGSTEAFF.

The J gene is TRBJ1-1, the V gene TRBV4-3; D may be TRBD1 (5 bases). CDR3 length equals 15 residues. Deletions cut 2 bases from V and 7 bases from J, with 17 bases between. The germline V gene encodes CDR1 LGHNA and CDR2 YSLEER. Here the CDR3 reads CASSQTGTPPVEAFF. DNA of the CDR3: TGCGCCAGCAGCCAAACCGGGACTCCACCCGTTGAAGCTTTCTTT.

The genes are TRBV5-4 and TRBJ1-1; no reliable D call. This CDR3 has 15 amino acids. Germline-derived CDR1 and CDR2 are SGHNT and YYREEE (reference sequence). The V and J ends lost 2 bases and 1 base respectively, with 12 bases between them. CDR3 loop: CASSLVPGSNTEAFF. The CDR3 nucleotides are TGTGCCAGCAGCTTAGTCCCCGGATCGAACACTGAAGCTTTCTTT.

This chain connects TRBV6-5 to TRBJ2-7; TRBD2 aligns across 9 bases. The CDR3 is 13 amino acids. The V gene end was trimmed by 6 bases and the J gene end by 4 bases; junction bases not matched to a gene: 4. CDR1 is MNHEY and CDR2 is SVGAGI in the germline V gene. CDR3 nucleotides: TGTGCCAGCAGCCCGACTAGCGGTTACGAGCAGTACTTC. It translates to CASSPTSGYEQYF.

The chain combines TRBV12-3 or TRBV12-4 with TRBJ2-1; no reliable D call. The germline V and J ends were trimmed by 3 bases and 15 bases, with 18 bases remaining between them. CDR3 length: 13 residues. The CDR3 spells CASSLPDDARTFF. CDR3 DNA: TGTGCCAGCAGTTTGCCTGACGACGCACGGACGTTCTTC.